This T cell receptor beta chain is drawn from a study of blood T cell repertoires in COVID-19. Whole-study context: Sites across the United States, Italy and Spain contributed samples from acute and convalescent COVID-19. T cells, B-cell-depleted T cells, or PBMCs supplied cDNA or gDNA.

Study processing details: Reference gene primer amplification gave estimated nucleated cell counts. Assay: immunoSEQ multiplex PCR; the TCRdb copy retains only in-frame clones and omits some. V and J calls and clone size are those listed in that table; D and trimming were worked out from the DNA. This sample has around 65,000 clones, with less than 85% found just once. V shed 1 base and J 3 bases; nucleotides not matched to a gene: 5. Germline CDR1 and CDR2: LGHDT and YNNKEL (reference sequence). The CDR3 has 16 amino acids. This receptor was identified in an elderly man with active COVID-19. Sequencing was performed on peripheral blood. The chain links TRBV3-1 (or the pseudogene TRBV3-2) to TRBJ1-2; the match to TRBD1 covers 10 bases. In DNA form, the CDR3 reads TGTGCCAGCAGCCAAGGGGGACAGGGGATCGACTATGGCTACACCTTC. Translated: CASSQGGQGIDYGYTF.